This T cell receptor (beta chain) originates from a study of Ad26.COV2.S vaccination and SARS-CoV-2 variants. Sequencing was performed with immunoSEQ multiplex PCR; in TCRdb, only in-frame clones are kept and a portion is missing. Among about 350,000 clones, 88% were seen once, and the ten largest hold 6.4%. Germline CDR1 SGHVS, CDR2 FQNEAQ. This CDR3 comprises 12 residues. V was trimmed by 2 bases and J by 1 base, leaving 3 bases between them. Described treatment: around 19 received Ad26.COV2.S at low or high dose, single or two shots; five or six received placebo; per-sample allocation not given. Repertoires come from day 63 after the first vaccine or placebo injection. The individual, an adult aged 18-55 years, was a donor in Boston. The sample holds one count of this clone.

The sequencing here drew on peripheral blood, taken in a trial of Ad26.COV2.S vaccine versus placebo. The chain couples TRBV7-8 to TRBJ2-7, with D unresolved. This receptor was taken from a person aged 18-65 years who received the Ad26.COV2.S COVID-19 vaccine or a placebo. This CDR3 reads CASSLNSYEQYF. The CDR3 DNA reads TGTGCCAGCAGCTTAAATTCCTACGAGCAGTACTTC.